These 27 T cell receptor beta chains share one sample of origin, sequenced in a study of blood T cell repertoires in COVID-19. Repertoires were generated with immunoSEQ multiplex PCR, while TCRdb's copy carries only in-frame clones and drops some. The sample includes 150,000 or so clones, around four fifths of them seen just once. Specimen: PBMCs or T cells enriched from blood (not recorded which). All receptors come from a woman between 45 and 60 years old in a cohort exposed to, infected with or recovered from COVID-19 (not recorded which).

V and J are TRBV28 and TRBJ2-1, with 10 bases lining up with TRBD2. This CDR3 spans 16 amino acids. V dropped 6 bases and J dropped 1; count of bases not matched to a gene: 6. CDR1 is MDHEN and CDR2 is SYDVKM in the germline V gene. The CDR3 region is CASRKGLASSYNEQFF. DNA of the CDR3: TGTGCCAGCAGGAAGGGACTAGCGTCTTCCTACAATGAGCAGTTCTTC. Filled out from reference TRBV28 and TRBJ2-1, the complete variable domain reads DVKVTQSSRYLVKRTGEKVFLECVQDMDHENMFWYRQDPGLGLRLIYFSYDVKMKEKGDIPEGYSVSREKKERFSLILESASTNQTSMYLCASRKGLASSYNEQFFGPGTRLTVL.

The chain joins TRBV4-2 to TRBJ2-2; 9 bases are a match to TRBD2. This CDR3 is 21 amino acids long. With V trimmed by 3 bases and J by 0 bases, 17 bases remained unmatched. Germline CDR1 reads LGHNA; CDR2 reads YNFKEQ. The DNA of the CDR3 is TGTGCCAGCAGCCACCCCAATGGGGGATCCTTAGCGGGGGCGAACACCGGGGAGCTGTTTTTT. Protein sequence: CASSHPNGGSLAGANTGELFF.

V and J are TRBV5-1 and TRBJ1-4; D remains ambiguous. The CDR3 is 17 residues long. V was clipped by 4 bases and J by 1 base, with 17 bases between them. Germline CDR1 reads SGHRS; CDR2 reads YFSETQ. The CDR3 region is CASSPGSDMVTNEKLFF. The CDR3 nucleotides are TGCGCCAGCAGCCCGGGAAGCGATATGGTAACTAATGAAAAACTGTTTTTT. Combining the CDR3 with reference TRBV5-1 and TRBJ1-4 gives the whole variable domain KAGVTQTPRYLIKTRGQQVTLSCSPISGHRSVSWYQQTPGQGLQFLFEYFSETQRNKGNFPGRFSGRQFSNSRSEMNVSTLELGDSALYLCASSPGSDMVTNEKLFFGSGTQLSVL.

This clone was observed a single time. The CDR3 region is CASGDSSGGVETQYF. The CDR3, as DNA: TGTGCCAGCGGAGACTCTAGTGGGGGGGTAGAGACCCAGTACTTC. The rearrangement links TRBV7-2 to TRBJ2-5, with 7 bases that match TRBD2. CDR3 size: 15 residues. Germline CDR1 SGHTA, CDR2 FQGNSA. Unmatched junction bases numbered 13, after V lost 8 bases and J lost 4 bases. Full variable domain (rest looked up from reference TRBV7-2 and TRBJ2-5): GAGVSQSPSNKVTEKGKDVELRCDPISGHTALYWYRQSLGQGLEFLIYFQGNSAPDKSGLPSDRFSAERTGGSVSTLTIQRTQQEDSAVYLCASGDSSGGVETQYFGPGTRLLVL.

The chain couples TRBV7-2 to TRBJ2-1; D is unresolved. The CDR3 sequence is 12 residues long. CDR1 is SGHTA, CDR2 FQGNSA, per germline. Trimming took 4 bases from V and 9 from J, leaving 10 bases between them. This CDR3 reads CASSSPPGEQFF. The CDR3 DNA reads TGTGCCAGCAGCTCCCCCCCGGGTGAGCAGTTCTTC.

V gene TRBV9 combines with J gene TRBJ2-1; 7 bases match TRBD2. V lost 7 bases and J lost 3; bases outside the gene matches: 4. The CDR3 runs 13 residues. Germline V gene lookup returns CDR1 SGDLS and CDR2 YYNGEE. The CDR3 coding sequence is TGTGCCAGCGGCCGCGGGGGCTACAATGAGCAGTTCTTC. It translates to CASGRGGYNEQFF.

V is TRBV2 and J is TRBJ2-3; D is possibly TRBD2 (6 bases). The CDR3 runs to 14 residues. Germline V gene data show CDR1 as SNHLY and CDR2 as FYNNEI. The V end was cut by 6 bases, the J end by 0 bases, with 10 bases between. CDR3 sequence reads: CASRPGLSTDTQYF. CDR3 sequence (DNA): TGTGCCAGCAGGCCGGGACTCAGCACAGATACGCAGTATTTT. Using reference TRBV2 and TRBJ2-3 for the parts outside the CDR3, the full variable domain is EPEVTQTPSHQVTQMGQEVILRCVPISNHLYFYWYRQILGQKVEFLVSFYNNEISEKSEIFDDQFSVERPDGSNFTLKIRSTKLEDSAMYFCASRPGLSTDTQYFGPGTRLTVL.

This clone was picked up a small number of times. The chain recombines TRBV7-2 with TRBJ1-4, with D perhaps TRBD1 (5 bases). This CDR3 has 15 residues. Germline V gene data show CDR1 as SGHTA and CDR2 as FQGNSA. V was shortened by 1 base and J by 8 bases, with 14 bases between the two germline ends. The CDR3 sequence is CASSLEGTFGEKLFF. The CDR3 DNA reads TGTGCCAGCAGCTTAGAGGGGACTTTTGGGGAAAAACTGTTTTTT.

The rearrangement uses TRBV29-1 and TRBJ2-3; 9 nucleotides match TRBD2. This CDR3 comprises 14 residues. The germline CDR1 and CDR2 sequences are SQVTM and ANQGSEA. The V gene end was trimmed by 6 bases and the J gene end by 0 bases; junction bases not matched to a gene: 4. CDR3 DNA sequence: TGCAGCGTCGCCGGGACTAGCAGCACAGATACGCAGTATTTT. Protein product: CSVAGTSSTDTQYF.

CDR3 amino acids: CAWGGQGPNVLTF. The DNA for the CDR3 is TGTGCCTGGGGGGGACAGGGGCCAAACGTCCTGACTTTC. The V and J genes are TRBV30 and TRBJ2-6; 10 nucleotides agree with TRBD1. Germline V lookup: CDR1 GTSNPN, CDR2 SVGIG (reference sequence). The CDR3 contains 13 residues. The junction had 5 bases not matched to a gene; V was cut back by 5 bases and J by 10 bases.

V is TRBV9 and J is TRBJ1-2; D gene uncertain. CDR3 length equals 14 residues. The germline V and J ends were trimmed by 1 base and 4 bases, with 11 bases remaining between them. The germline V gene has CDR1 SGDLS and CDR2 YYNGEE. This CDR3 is CASSVFAGSYGYTF. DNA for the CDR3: TGTGCCAGCAGCGTATTTGCAGGATCCTATGGCTACACCTTC.

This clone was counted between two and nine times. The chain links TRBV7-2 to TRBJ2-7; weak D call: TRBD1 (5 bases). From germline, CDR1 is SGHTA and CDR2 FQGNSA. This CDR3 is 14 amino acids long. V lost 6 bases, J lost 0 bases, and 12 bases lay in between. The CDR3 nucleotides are TGTGCCAGCAGGTACGACAGTTACTCCTACGAGCAGTACTTC. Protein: CASRYDSYSYEQYF.

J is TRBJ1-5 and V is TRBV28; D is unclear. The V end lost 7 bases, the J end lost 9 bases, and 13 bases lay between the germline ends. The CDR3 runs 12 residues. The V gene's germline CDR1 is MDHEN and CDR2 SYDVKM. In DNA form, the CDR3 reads TGTGCCAGCACCGAACCCCCGGGGCCCCAGCATTTT. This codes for CASTEPPGPQHF.

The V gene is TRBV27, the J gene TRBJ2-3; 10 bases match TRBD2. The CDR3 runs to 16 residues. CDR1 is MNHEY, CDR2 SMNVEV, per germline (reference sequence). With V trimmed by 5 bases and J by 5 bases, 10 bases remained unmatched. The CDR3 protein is CASSPLSGGAVDTQYF. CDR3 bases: TGTGCCAGCAGTCCCTTAAGCGGGGGGGCCGTAGATACGCAGTATTTT.

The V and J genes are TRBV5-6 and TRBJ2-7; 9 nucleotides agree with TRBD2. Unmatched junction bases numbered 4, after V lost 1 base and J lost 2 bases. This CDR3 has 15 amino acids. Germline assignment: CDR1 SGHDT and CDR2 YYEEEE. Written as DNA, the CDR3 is TGTGCCAGCAGCTTGTTTCCTAGCGGGACCTACGAGCAGTACTTC. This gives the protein CASSLFPSGTYEQYF.

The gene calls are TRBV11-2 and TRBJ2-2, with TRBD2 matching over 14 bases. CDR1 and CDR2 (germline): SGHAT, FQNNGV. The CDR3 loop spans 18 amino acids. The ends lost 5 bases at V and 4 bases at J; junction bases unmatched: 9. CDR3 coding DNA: TGTGCCAGCAGCCTCCGGACTAGCGGGGGGACCGTCACCGGGGAGCTGTTTTTT. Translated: CASSLRTSGGTVTGELFF. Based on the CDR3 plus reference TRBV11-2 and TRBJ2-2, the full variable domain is EAGVAQSPRYKIIEKRQSVAFWCNPISGHATLYWYQQILGQGPKLLIQFQNNGVVDDSQLPKDRFSAERLKGVDSTLKIQPAKLEDSAVYLCASSLRTSGGTVTGELFFGEGSRLTVL.

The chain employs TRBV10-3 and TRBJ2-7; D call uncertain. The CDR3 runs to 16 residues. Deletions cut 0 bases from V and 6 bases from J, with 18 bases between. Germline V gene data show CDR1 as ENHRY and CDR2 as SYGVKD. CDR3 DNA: TGTGCCATCAGTGAGTCGATCGTGACAAAGCTTCCCGAGCAGTACTTC. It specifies CAISESIVTKLPEQYF.

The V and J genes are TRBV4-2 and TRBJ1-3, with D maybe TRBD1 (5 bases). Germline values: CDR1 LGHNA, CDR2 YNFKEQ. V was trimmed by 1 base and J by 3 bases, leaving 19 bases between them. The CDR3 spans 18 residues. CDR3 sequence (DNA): TGTGCCAGCAGCCAAGGTGTTCCAAGGGGACTGGGTGGAAACACCATATATTTT. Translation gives CASSQGVPRGLGGNTIYF.

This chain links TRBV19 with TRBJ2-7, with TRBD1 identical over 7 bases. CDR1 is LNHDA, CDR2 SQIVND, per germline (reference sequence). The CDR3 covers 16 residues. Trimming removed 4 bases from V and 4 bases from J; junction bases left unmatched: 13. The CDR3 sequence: CASSTYGQVGGYEQYF. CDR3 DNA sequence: TGTGCCAGTAGTACCTACGGACAGGTTGGCGGTTACGAGCAGTACTTC.

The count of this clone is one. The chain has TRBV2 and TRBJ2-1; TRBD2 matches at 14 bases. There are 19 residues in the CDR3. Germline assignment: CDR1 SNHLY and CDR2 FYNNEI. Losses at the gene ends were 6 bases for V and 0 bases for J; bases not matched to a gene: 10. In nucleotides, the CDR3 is TGTGCCAGCAGGCCCCAGGGGGGGACTAGCGGGAGCTCCTACAATGAGCAGTTCTTC. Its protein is CASRPQGGTSGSSYNEQFF.

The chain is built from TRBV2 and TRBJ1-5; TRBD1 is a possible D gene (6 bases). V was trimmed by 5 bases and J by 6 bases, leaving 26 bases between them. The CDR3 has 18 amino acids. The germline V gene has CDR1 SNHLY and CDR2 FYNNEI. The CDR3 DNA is TGTGCCAGCAGTCCCCAACGTCAGGGGCGGGGGTCGGGTCAGCCCCAGCATTTT. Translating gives CASSPQRQGRGSGQPQHF. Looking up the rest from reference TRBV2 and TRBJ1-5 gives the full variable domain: EPEVTQTPSHQVTQMGQEVILRCVPISNHLYFYWYRQILGQKVEFLVSFYNNEISEKSEIFDDQFSVERPDGSNFTLKIRSTKLEDSAMYFCASSPQRQGRGSGQPQHFGDGTRLSIL.

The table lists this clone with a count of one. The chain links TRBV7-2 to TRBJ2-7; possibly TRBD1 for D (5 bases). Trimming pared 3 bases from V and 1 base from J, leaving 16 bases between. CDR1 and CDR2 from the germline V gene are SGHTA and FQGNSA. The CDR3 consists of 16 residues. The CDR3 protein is CASSLGRWGQSYEQYF. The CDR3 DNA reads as TGTGCCAGCAGCTTGGGGCGGTGGGGCCAATCCTACGAGCAGTACTTC. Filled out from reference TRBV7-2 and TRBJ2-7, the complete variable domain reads GAGVSQSPSNKVTEKGKDVELRCDPISGHTALYWYRQSLGQGLEFLIYFQGNSAPDKSGLPSDRFSAERTGGSVSTLTIQRTQQEDSAVYLCASSLGRWGQSYEQYFGPGTRLTVT.

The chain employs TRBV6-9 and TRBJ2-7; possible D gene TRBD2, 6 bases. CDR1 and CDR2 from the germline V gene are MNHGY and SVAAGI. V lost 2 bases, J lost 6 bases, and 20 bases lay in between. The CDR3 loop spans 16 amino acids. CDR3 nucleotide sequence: TGTGCCAGCAGTTATCGGGGAAACTTAAAGGGAGGCGAGCAGTACTTC. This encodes CASSYRGNLKGGEQYF.

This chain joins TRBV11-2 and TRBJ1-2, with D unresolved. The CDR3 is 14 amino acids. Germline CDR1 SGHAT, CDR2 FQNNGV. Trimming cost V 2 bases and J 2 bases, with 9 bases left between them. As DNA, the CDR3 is TGTGCCAGCAGCTTACCAGGCTCCAACTATGGCTACACCTTC. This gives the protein CASSLPGSNYGYTF.

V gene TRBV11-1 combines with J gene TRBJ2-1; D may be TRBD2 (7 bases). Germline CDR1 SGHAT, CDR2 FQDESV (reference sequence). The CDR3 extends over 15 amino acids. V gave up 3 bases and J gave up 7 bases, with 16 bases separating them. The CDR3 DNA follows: TGTGCCAGCAGCTTTGAAGGGGGGGCGGTAAATGAGCAGTTCTTC. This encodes CASSFEGGAVNEQFF.

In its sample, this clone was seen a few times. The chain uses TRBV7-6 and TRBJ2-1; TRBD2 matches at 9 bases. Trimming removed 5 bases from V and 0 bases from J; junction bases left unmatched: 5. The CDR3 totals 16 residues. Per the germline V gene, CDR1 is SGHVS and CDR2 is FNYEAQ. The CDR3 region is CASSQGTSPSYNEQFF. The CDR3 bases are TGTGCCAGCAGCCAGGGGACTAGCCCCTCCTACAATGAGCAGTTCTTC.

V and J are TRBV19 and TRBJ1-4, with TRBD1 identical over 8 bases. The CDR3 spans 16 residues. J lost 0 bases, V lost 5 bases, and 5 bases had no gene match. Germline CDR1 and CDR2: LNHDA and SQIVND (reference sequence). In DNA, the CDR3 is TGTGCCAGTAGTGATGACAGGGGCGCAACTAATGAAAAACTGTTTTTT. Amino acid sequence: CASSDDRGATNEKLFF.